This TCR beta chain was captured by sequencing in a study of blood T cells in healthy people across ages (dated by TCRdb to between 2015 and 2017). A note on the overall study: In model experiments, roughly one uniquely barcoded TCR beta cDNA molecule per two T cells was captured by template switching. Using deep sequencing normalized with unique cDNA molecular identifiers, the study measured how TCR beta repertoire diversity changes with age. The donors were divided into four age groups: young (average around 16 years), middle-aged (about 39), aged (approximately 62) and long-lived (nearly 85). For two donors (one aged 18 to 30 and one aged 80 or older), the study analyzed two additional independent replicas of 1 million unique cDNA reads from the same blood draw. Donors of different ages were randomly distributed across sequencing lanes to avoid experimental bias. What the research found in general, with its limitations: The CMV infection status of donors was not known, potentially confounding age-related changes in expanded clonotypes. Estimates of total diversity from one million sequenced T cells were regarded as lower bounds and underestimates. Bulk unsorted PBMC profiling prevented conclusive comparison of naive and antigen-experienced compartments. There was a strong correlation between observed TCR beta diversity and the percentage of naive T cells measured by flow cytometry. As age increased, observed TCR beta diversity per million T cells dropped in a roughly linear way, and a significant reduction was already evident by age approximately 40. The long-lived group showed more naive CD4+ T cells, fewer expanded clones and increased TCR diversity than the aged group, suggesting age selection.

Library prep was done by 5' RACE. For sequencing, an Illumina HiSeq 2500 was employed. A second PCR of roughly 6 to 12 cycles was run with a J-beta primer mix and a sample-barcoded 5' primer. A unique molecular identifier was introduced onto each TCR beta cDNA molecule by a template-switch 5' adaptor carrying 12 random nucleotides. Each sample yielded at least 2.5 million CDR3-containing paired-end reads. First-strand cDNA synthesis was performed from all RNA using the Mint cDNA synthesis kit, with priming by a TRBC-specific oligonucleotide. Following uracil-DNA glycosylase treatment, a first 18-cycle PCR with universal primers M1SS and BC2_uni_R was performed on all cDNA. Per the authors' processing: Normalization of each sample was performed by random selection of 1 million high-quality reads, each carrying a distinct molecular identifier. Reads with shared molecular identifiers were discarded instead of being binned into consensus sequences. MiTCR, set to a Q25 quality threshold and the strictest error-elimination algorithm, was used for CDR3 identification, clonotype clustering and error correction. A nonparametric unseen species model using Euler transformation provided a lower-bound estimate of total TCR beta diversity. TCRdb reprocessing: public reads trimmed at Q25 with fastp, clones called with MiXCR, in-frame beta chains kept. Under each unique CDR3 protein, matching rows form one entry showing the most common genes and DNA. TCRdb, rather than the study authors, made the V and J calls. Here the sample has about 580,000 distinct CDR3 sequences; more than 45% occur a single time. Together, the top ten hold around 23% of the sample.

A word on this clonotype: The specificity of this receptor is unknown. The record has no base qualities; no much larger clone is one base away.

Trimming takes 3 bases from V and 5 bases from J, and the germline ends sit 9 bases apart. The cysteine opens and the phenylalanine closes a CDR3 of 12 amino acids. CDR3 DNA only is kept here, 36 bases in frame from base 1. As encoded in the germline V gene, CDR1 is SGHDT while CDR2 is YYEEEE. Systemically healthy Caucasian individuals from Russia, 39 in total and aged about 6 to 100 years, were included as donors. Roughly 10 milliliters of peripheral blood were collected from each donor into EDTA-treated Vacutainer tubes. Ficoll-Paque density-gradient centrifugation was used to isolate PBMCs, with at least 6.5 million per sample. Total RNA, at least 5.5 micrograms per sample, was extracted from PBMCs with Trizol reagent. Naive CD45RAhigh/CD27high T cell percentages were measured by flow cytometry on a PBMC aliquot from every donor.

This chain joins TRBV5-6 to TRBJ2-7; no D gene can be assigned with confidence. The specimen was blood. This receptor was identified in a man older than 75 in good health. The bases read TGTGCCAGCAGCTCCGACTGGAACGAGCAGTACTTC. The translation is CASSSDWNEQYF.